These T cell receptor beta chains were read from a single sample in a study of CD8 T cells in ankylosing spondylitis. MiXCR, run by TCRdb on the 5' RACE reads, gives a single entry per CDR3 protein. In the table there are approximately 100,000 distinct CDR3 sequences, about 24% of which are singletons. The material sequenced was synovial fluid, either unsorted or a sorted T cell fraction (not recorded which). Receptor source: a male donor with ankylosing spondylitis. Both conserved end residues are part of each CDR3. Each record gives: clone size, D gene, J gene, CDR3 length, V gene, CDR3 protein, CDR3 DNA. A D gene is named only where the DNA matches it firmly. Rows give clone size only sometimes, using once, few, many, or a class for an expanded clone.

>.|TRBD1|TRBJ2-7|13|TRBV20-1
CSALDRAAYEQYF
TGCAGTGCTCTGGACAGGGCGGCCTACGAGCAGTACTTC
>few|TRBD2|TRBJ2-4|13|TRBV27
CASSGRAENIQYF
TGTGCCAGTAGCGGGAGGGCCGAAAACATTCAGTACTTC
>.|.|TRBJ1-1|15|TRBV6-2/TRBV6-3
CASIPRPQGGVKAFF
TGTGCCAGCATCCCAAGACCTCAAGGAGGGGTGAAAGCTTTCTTT
>.|TRBD1|TRBJ1-2|17|TRBV3-1
CASSRNPGTGGSYGYTF
TGTGCCAGCAGCCGCAACCCCGGGACAGGTGGGAGCTATGGCTACACCTTC
>.|.|TRBJ2-2|14|TRBV5-1
CASSLIPNTGELFF
TGCGCCAGCAGCTTGATACCGAACACCGGGGAGCTGTTTTTT
>many|.|TRBJ1-2|15|TRBV29-1
CSVEDLGQIDYGYTF
TGCAGCGTTGAAGATCTTGGACAGATAGACTATGGCTACACCTTC
>.|TRBD1|TRBJ1-2|14|TRBV6-5
CASSHRGEGYGYTF
TGTGCCAGCAGTCACAGGGGCGAAGGCTATGGCTACACCTTC
>few|.|TRBJ2-3|13|TRBV7-6
CASSLQGRDTQYF
TGTGCCAGCAGCTTACAGGGAAGAGATACGCAGTATTTT
>few|.|TRBJ2-7|12|TRBV2
CASKQGSYEQYF
TGTGCCAGCAAACAGGGTTCCTACGAGCAGTACTTC
>few|.|TRBJ2-1|12|TRBV7-8
CASSLQGGQVVF
TGTGCCAGCAGCTTACAGGGGGGGCAGGTAGTCTTC
>.|TRBD2|TRBJ2-2|18|TRBV10-2
CASSEPSGRGKGTGELFF
TGCGCCAGCAGTGAGCCCTCCGGGAGGGGCAAGGGCACCGGGGAGCTGTTTTTT
>many|TRBD2|TRBJ2-3|15|TRBV20-1
CSAVSSGGTTDTQYF
TGCAGTGCCGTCTCTAGCGGGGGGACCACAGATACGCAGTATTTT
>once|.|TRBJ1-4|16|TRBV9
CASSSRWGPSNEKLFF
TGTGCCAGCAGCTCAAGATGGGGGCCTTCTAATGAAAAACTGTTTTTT
>few|.|TRBJ2-1|20|TRBV5-1
CASSLDSRDSVGTTYNEQFF
TGCGCCAGCAGCTTGGATTCCAGGGACAGTGTAGGGACTACCTACAATGAGCAGTTCTTC
>few|.|TRBJ2-1|15|TRBV13
CASTDFRRTGNEQFF
TGTGCCAGCACCGATTTTAGGCGAACGGGCAATGAGCAGTTCTTC
>few|.|TRBJ2-5|13|TRBV6-2/TRBV6-3
CASSYPYQETQYF
TGTGCCAGCAGTTACCCCTACCAAGAGACCCAGTACTTC
>few|.|TRBJ2-5|14|TRBV29-1
CSAARTLGKETQYF
TGCAGCGCCGCCAGGACACTCGGAAAAGAGACCCAGTACTTC
>.|TRBD1|TRBJ2-1|16|TRBV10-1
CASSPPGTGGNNEQFF
TGCGCCAGCAGCCCCCCCGGGACAGGGGGGAACAATGAGCAGTTCTTC
>.|.|TRBJ1-2|12|TRBV20-1
CSASLDTYGYTF
TGCAGTGCTAGCCTGGACACCTATGGCTACACCTTC
>.|TRBD1|TRBJ1-1|14|TRBV29-1
CSVEEQGKSAEAFF
TGCAGCGTTGAGGAACAGGGGAAGTCCGCTGAAGCTTTCTTT
>.|.|TRBJ2-4|12|TRBV12-3/TRBV12-4
CASSLFQNIQYF
TGTGCCAGCAGTTTATTCCAAAACATTCAGTACTTC
>.|.|TRBJ2-3|13|TRBV14
CASSHNRGDTQYF
TGTGCCAGCAGCCACAACCGGGGTGATACGCAGTATTTT
>few|TRBD1|TRBJ2-3|19|TRBV24-1
CATSDLRRQGARGTDTQYF
TGTGCCACCAGTGATTTGCGGCGACAGGGGGCGCGGGGCACAGATACGCAGTATTTT
>.|.|TRBJ1-4|14|TRBV7-9
CASSVRGGEEKLFF
TGTGCCAGCAGCGTACGAGGGGGGGAGGAAAAACTGTTTTTT
>.|.|TRBJ2-2|13|TRBV12-3/TRBV12-4
CASSFTRTGELFF
TGTGCCAGCAGTTTTACAAGGACCGGGGAGCTGTTTTTT
>few|.|TRBJ1-2|15|TRBV27
CASSLSLWAGSGYTF
TGTGCCAGCAGTTTATCCTTATGGGCAGGGAGCGGCTACACCTTC